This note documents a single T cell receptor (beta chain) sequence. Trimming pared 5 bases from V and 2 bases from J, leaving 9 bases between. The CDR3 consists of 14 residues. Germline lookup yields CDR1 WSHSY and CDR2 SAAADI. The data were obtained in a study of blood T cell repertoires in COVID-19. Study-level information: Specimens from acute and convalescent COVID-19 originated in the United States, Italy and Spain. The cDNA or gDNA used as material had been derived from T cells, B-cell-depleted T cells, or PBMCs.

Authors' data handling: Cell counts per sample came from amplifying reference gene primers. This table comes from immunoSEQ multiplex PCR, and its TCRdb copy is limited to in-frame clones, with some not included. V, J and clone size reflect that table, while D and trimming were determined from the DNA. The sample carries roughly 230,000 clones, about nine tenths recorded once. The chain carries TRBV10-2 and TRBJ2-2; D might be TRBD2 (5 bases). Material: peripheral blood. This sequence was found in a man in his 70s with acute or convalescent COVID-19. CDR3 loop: CASSPSSNTGELFF. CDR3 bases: TGCGCCAGCAGTCCTAGCAGCAACACCGGGGAGCTGTTTTTT.